This T cell receptor (beta chain) derives from a study of blood T cell repertoires in COVID-19. The J segment lost 6 bases and the V segment lost 6 bases, leaving 11 bases of the junction unmatched. This CDR3 spans 16 amino acids. Looked up from germline, CDR1 is SGDLS and CDR2 is YYNGEE. Produced via immunoSEQ multiplex PCR; TCRdb's table is partial and in-frame only. The sample yields 150,000 to 200,000 clones, just over 85% seen once. The TCR originated in a man in his forties or fifties with active or convalescent COVID-19. Sequenced sample: peripheral blood. This rearrangement joins TRBV9 to TRBJ2-2; 10 bases align to TRBD2. The CDR3 protein is CASTTGTSAVPGELFF. CDR3 nucleotide sequence: TGTGCCAGCACCACTGGGACTAGCGCCGTTCCCGGGGAGCTGTTTTTT.